One and the same sample provided the 7 T cell receptor beta chains below, sequenced in a study of blood T cell repertoires in COVID-19. Produced via immunoSEQ multiplex PCR; TCRdb's table is partial and in-frame only. The repertoire has just under 350,000 clones, 88% of them found once; the top ten carry about 7%. The source material was peripheral blood. The receptor source for this set is a woman in her 70s with COVID-19, enrolled during active disease.

This clone was seen a few times. One end of the junction is discordant with germline, which a read error may explain. The chain links TRBV7-9 to TRBJ1-3; 8 nucleotides agree with TRBD1. CDR3 length: 11 amino acids. Germline CDR1 is SEHNR and CDR2 is FQNEAQ (reference sequence). This CDR3 reads CASSADRGPIF. The CDR3 DNA follows: TGTGCCAGCAGCGCCGACAGGGGCCCTATTTTT.

The V gene is TRBV5-1, the J gene TRBJ1-1, with TRBD1 identical over 10 bases. Looked up from germline, CDR1 is SGHRS and CDR2 is YFSETQ. CDR3 size: 15 residues. The J segment lost 8 bases and the V segment lost 1 base, leaving 8 bases of the junction unmatched. CDR3 in amino acids: CASSLLGQGITEAFF. The DNA of the CDR3 is TGCGCCAGCAGCTTGTTGGGACAGGGGATCACGGAAGCTTTCTTT.

V is TRBV19 and J is TRBJ1-5; 8 bases line up with TRBD1. J lost 3 bases, V lost 5 bases, and 6 bases had no gene match. CDR3 length equals 15 residues. Germline V gene lookup returns CDR1 LNHDA and CDR2 SQIVND (reference sequence). CDR3 coding DNA: TGTGCCAGTAGTTTCGGACAGGGATTCAATCAGCCCCAGCATTTT. It codes for CASSFGQGFNQPQHF.

This clone has more than one count but fewer than ten. The genes are TRBV7-2 and TRBJ2-5, with D perhaps TRBD1 (5 bases). Germline V gene data show CDR1 as SGHTA and CDR2 as FQGNSA. Deletions cut 4 bases from V and 4 bases from J, with 16 bases between. The CDR3 totals 15 residues. CDR3 DNA: TGTGCCAGCAGCTCTCCCCGACTTGGGGCAGAGACCCAGTACTTC. Its protein product is CASSSPRLGAETQYF.

This chain links TRBV2 with TRBJ1-6; weak D call: TRBD1 (6 bases). The CDR3 sequence is 14 residues long. V was pared by 6 bases and J by 10 bases, with 16 bases between. Germline lookup yields CDR1 SNHLY and CDR2 FYNNEI. This CDR3 reads CASSSTGNRSPLHF. CDR3 in DNA: TGTGCCAGCAGCTCTACAGGGAACAGGTCACCCCTCCACTTT.

The chain recombines TRBV3-1 (or the pseudogene TRBV3-2) with TRBJ1-2, with TRBD1 matching 9 bases. This CDR3 is built from 14 residues. V lost 5 bases to trimming and J lost 5 bases; unmatched junction nucleotides: 6. Germline-derived CDR1 and CDR2 are LGHDT and YNNKEL (reference sequence). CDR3 DNA sequence: TGTGCCAGCAGCTCCGGGACAGGGACTTATGGCTACACCTTC. Its translation is CASSSGTGTYGYTF.

This clone was detected once. V and J are TRBV27 and TRBJ2-1; TRBD2 matches at 11 bases. Per germline, CDR1 MNHEY and CDR2 SMNVEV (reference sequence). The CDR3 consists of 16 residues. After removal of 2 bases from V and 6 bases from J, the junction contained 6 bases not matched to a gene. The CDR3 nucleotides read TGTGCCAGCAGTTTAGTAAGGCTAGCGGGGGGCAATGAGCAGTTCTTC. Residues: CASSLVRLAGGNEQFF.